This TCR beta chain is drawn from a study of blood T cell repertoires in COVID-19. Study as a whole: PBMCs, B-cell-depleted T cells, or T cells provided the cDNA or gDNA that made up the material.

Germline lookup yields CDR1 MNHNS and CDR2 SASEGT. This CDR3 comprises 14 residues. V was clipped by 3 bases and J by 7 bases; unmatched bases: 6. This clone was seen a handful of times. Original handling: Cell counts per sample came from amplifying reference gene primers. The data were produced by immunoSEQ multiplex PCR, yet TCRdb's version contains in-frame clones alone and is incomplete. V and J calls and clone size are copied from that table; D and trimming were computed from the DNA. This table has 150,000 to 200,000 clones, approximately 86% appearing once. The TCR originated in a woman older than 75 in a cohort sampled during active or convalescent COVID-19. V is TRBV6-1 and J is TRBJ1-3; 7 positions agree with TRBD1. The sequenced sample consisted of peripheral blood. CDR3 DNA sequence: TGTGCCAGCAGTGATTCGGCAGGGGGGAACACCATATATTTT. Translation gives CASSDSAGGNTIYF.